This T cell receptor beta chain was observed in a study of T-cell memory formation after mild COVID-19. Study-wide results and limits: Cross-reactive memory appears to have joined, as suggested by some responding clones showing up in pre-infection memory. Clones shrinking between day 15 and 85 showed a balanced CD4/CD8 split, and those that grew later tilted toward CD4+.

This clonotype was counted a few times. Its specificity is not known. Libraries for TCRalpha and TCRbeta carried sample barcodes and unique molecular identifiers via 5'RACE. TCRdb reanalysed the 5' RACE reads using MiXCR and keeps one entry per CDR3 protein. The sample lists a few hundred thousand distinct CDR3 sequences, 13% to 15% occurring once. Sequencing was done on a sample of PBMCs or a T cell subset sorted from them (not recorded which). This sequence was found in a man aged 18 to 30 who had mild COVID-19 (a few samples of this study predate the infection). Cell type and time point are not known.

CDR3 amino acids: CASSFGNLGHGELFF. Here the CDR3 DNA reads TGCGCCAGCAGCTTTGGCAACCTAGGGCACGGGGAGCTGTTTTTT. The V call is TRBV5-1, the J call TRBJ2-2; D not certain. Germline CDR1 SGHRS, CDR2 YFSETQ. The CDR3 length is 15 residues. V shed 2 bases and J shed 7 bases, with 15 bases lying between them.